Listed below are T cell receptor beta chains from one sample, sequenced in a study of T cell responses to AZD1222 COVID-19 vaccine. This table comes from immunoSEQ multiplex PCR, and its TCRdb copy is limited to in-frame clones, with some not included. The table includes roughly 99,000 clones, about 85% detected once. The specimen was peripheral blood, collected on day 0 of AZD1222 vaccination. The receptors come from an adult in good health. Both conserved end residues are part of each CDR3. The D gene is left open where the match is weak. Clone size appears in some rows only: once, few, many, or a class for an expanded clone.

CDR3 DNA: TGTGCCAGCAGGAACCAAAATCAGCCCCAGCATTTT
CDR3 protein: CASRNQNQPQHF
J gene: TRBJ1-5
D gene: .
V gene: TRBV6-5
clone size: .

CDR3 DNA: TGTGCCACCAGCAGAGTGCCTGAAGAGACCCAGTACTTC
CDR3 protein: CATSRVPEETQYF
J gene: TRBJ2-5
D gene: .
V gene: TRBV15
clone size: few

CDR3 DNA: TGTGCCAGCAGCGCCCCCGACGTACAGAGGGATGAAGCTTTCTTT
CDR3 protein: CASSAPDVQRDEAFF
J gene: TRBJ1-1
D gene: .
V gene: TRBV5-6
clone size: .

CDR3 DNA: TGTGCCAGCAGCGCCATGACTAGCGGGGGAGGCTACGAGCAGTACTTC
CDR3 protein: CASSAMTSGGGYEQYF
J gene: TRBJ2-7
D gene: TRBD2
V gene: TRBV9
clone size: medium-sized

CDR3 DNA: TGTGCAGACACGGGTCTTGATTACGAGCAGTACTTC
CDR3 protein: CADTGLDYEQYF
J gene: TRBJ2-7
D gene: .
V gene: TRBV2
clone size: .

CDR3 DNA: TGTGCCAGCAGCCCGATCCCGACAGGACTAGCGGGAAACACCGGGGAGCTGTTTTTT
CDR3 protein: CASSPIPTGLAGNTGELFF
J gene: TRBJ2-2
D gene: TRBD2
V gene: TRBV7-9
clone size: .

CDR3 DNA: TGTGCCAGTAAGGGATCTCCTTATAATTCACCCCTCCACTTT
CDR3 protein: CASKGSPYNSPLHF
J gene: TRBJ1-6
D gene: .
V gene: TRBV19
clone size: .

CDR3 DNA: TGTGCCACCAGCAGAGATCGGACAGGGGGCGGGTACGAGCAGTACTTC
CDR3 protein: CATSRDRTGGGYEQYF
J gene: TRBJ2-7
D gene: TRBD1
V gene: TRBV15
clone size: .

CDR3 DNA: TGTGCCAGCAGCCGCCCGAACACTGAAGCTTTCTTT
CDR3 protein: CASSRPNTEAFF
J gene: TRBJ1-1
D gene: .
V gene: TRBV12-3/TRBV12-4
clone size: .

CDR3 DNA: TGTGCCAGCACCGAAGCCCATCTCCTTAATTTGCCCCTCCACTTT
CDR3 protein: CASTEAHLLNLPLHF
J gene: TRBJ1-6
D gene: .
V gene: TRBV28
clone size: .

CDR3 DNA: TGTGCCAGCAGTTTAAGGATAGCGGGAGTGGCGGGGACCGGGGAGCTGTTTTTT
CDR3 protein: CASSLRIAGVAGTGELFF
J gene: TRBJ2-2
D gene: TRBD2
V gene: TRBV27
clone size: .

CDR3 DNA: TGTGCCAGCACCCTTGGCCAGTTGGGTTCACCCCTCCACTTT
CDR3 protein: CASTLGQLGSPLHF
J gene: TRBJ1-6
D gene: .
V gene: TRBV6-5
clone size: few

CDR3 DNA: TGTGCCAGCAGCTTAGGCGGGATGGGGGCTTCCTACGAGCAGTACTTC
CDR3 protein: CASSLGGMGASYEQYF
J gene: TRBJ2-7
D gene: .
V gene: TRBV7-6
clone size: .

CDR3 DNA: TGTGCCAGCAGCTTCCCGGGGCCGCGCGGCTACACCTTC
CDR3 protein: CASSFPGPRGYTF
J gene: TRBJ1-2
D gene: .
V gene: TRBV5-5
clone size: .